One sample yielded the 3 T cell receptor beta chains listed below, sequenced in a study of control samples from healthy donors and cancer patients. Measured with immunoSEQ multiplex PCR; TCRdb has only the in-frame clones, and not every one. Among about 120,000 clones, roughly 92% were seen once, and the ten largest hold over 2.5%. Sequencing used blood. These receptors were obtained from a man aged 30 to 45 in good health.

The V and J genes are TRBV30 and TRBJ2-5, with D hard to call. Germline V lookup: CDR1 GTSNPN, CDR2 SVGIG (reference sequence). V lost 2 bases, J lost 2 bases, and 9 bases lay in between. The CDR3 runs to 13 residues. In nucleotides, the CDR3 is TGTGCCTGGAGTCCAGATTTTCAAGAGACCCAGTACTTC. It codes for CAWSPDFQETQYF.

The chain carries TRBV5-1 and TRBJ2-6, with 10 nucleotides matching TRBD2. V was pared by 0 bases and J by 0 bases, with 0 bases of the junction left unmatched. Per germline, CDR1 SGHRS and CDR2 YFSETQ. CDR3 length: 17 amino acids. Here the CDR3 DNA reads TGCGCCAGCAGCTTGGGGACTAGCGGCTCTGGGGCCAACGTCCTGACTTTC. Residues: CASSLGTSGSGANVLTF. Variable domain in full (rest from reference TRBV5-1 and TRBJ2-6): KAGVTQTPRYLIKTRGQQVTLSCSPISGHRSVSWYQQTPGQGLQFLFEYFSETQRNKGNFPGRFSGRQFSNSRSEMNVSTLELGDSALYLCASSLGTSGSGANVLTFGAGSRLTVL.

V usage is TRBV28 and J usage is TRBJ1-3; 7 positions match TRBD1. With V trimmed by 4 bases and J by 3 bases, 9 bases remained unmatched. The CDR3 runs to 16 residues. Germline CDR1 MDHEN, CDR2 SYDVKM. CDR3 sequence: CASSSVAGGSGNTIYF. As DNA, the CDR3 is TGTGCCAGCAGTTCGGTCGCAGGGGGAAGTGGAAACACCATATATTTT.